This TCR beta chain is from a study of immune cell composition in non-small cell lung cancer. Study-level findings and limits: Shared sequences between tumour-reactive and dominant in vivo clones were not proven. Smoking pack-years did not significantly correlate with tumour TCR-beta clonality.

Turning to this clone: Its antigen is unidentified.

The CDR3 covers 18 residues. The germline gives CDR1 LGHNA, CDR2 YSLEER. The V gene lost 2 bases and the J gene lost 0 bases, with 14 bases spanning the gap. The method was immunoSEQ multiplex PCR; TCRdb's version includes in-frame clones alone and lacks a portion of them. This sample has 3,000 to 3,500 clones, with roughly four fifths found just once. Normal lung was taken at the farthest possible site, at least 3 cm from tumour. The V call is TRBV4-3, the J call TRBJ2-6; TRBD2 might be the D (5 bases). This TCR came from a human donor with non-small cell lung cancer. The sequencing sample was made of non-adjacent lung tissue. The DNA of the CDR3 is TGCGCCAGCAGCCAACAGCCGGACTGGCTCTCTGGGGCCAACGTCCTGACTTTC. It yields the protein CASSQQPDWLSGANVLTF.